The entry below describes one TCR beta chain. CD8 cells classed as naive were CD45RO-negative and positively selected for CCR7, excluding terminally differentiated effector memory CD45RA+ cells. Sequenced by immunoSEQ multiplex PCR; TCRdb stores in-frame clones only, minus some. Of about 2 million clones listed, approximately 94% are singletons. CDR3 length: 14 residues. Germline V gene lookup returns CDR1 SGHDT and CDR2 YYEEEE. With V trimmed by 2 bases and J by 10 bases, 3 bases remained unmatched. This sample is part of a study of shared clonotypes between healthy human individuals. This TCR came from a man aged 18 to 30 in good health. The genes are TRBV5-6 and TRBJ1-6, with TRBD1 identical over 10 bases. Sequencing input: naive CD8+ T cells sorted from blood. The CDR3 here is CASSFGTGVSPLHF. The CDR3 region has the DNA TGTGCCAGCAGCTTTGGGACAGGGGTCTCACCCCTCCACTTT.